A selection of T cell receptor beta chains follows, all from one sample in a study of human T cells and chemical hapten exposure. TCRdb called the RACE reads again in MiXCR, with one record for every CDR3 protein. The table records some 60,000 distinct CDR3 sequences, about 11% of them present only once. Sequencing used whole blood, obtained in connection with sensitization to the hapten diphenylcyclopropenone (DPC). These receptors were taken from a woman in her thirties or forties with alopecia areata. Some clones in this sample may be carry-over from other donors' samples. Each CDR3 is given with its conserved first and last residue. D genes are given only for firm matches. A clone size is listed for some rows: how often the clone was seen (once, few, many), or a class if it is expanded.

>TRBJ2-5|-|13|TRBV12-3/TRBV12-4|few
TGTGCCAGCAGTTTACCTTTCCAAGAGACCCAGTACTTC
CASSLPFQETQYF
>TRBJ2-3|-|15|TRBV11-2|-
TGTGCCAGCAGCTCAACTAGAACAGCTTCAGATACGCAGTATTTT
CASSSTRTASDTQYF
>TRBJ1-1|TRBD1|15|TRBV4-3|many
TGCGCCAGCAGCCCAGAGGGGGCAGGGGGCACTGAAGCTTTCTTT
CASSPEGAGGTEAFF
>TRBJ2-3|TRBD2|14|TRBV11-2|-
TGTGCCAGCAGCCGCGCAGCGGGGAAAGATACGCAGTATTTT
CASSRAAGKDTQYF
>TRBJ1-2|-|13|TRBV5-1|many
TGCGCCAGCAGCGAAACGGGCACGTATGGCTACACCTTC
CASSETGTYGYTF
>TRBJ2-3|-|20|TRBV7-9|few
TGTGCCAGCAGCTTAAAAGGCAGGCCCATGGGCCCCCTAAGCACAGATACGCAGTATTTT
CASSLKGRPMGPLSTDTQYF
>TRBJ2-1|-|15|TRBV6-5|many
TGTGCCAGCAGTGCAGCGGGCCGCTCCTACAATGAGCAGTTCTTC
CASSAAGRSYNEQFF
>TRBJ2-6|-|14|TRBV20-1|many
TGCAGTGCTAGAGATAGGGGGGCGGCCAACGTCCTGACTTTC
CSARDRGAANVLTF
>TRBJ1-1|-|14|TRBV11-2|many
TGTGCCAGCAGCTTAAGCCCAACGAACACTGAAGCTTTCTTT
CASSLSPTNTEAFF
>TRBJ2-7|TRBD2|18|TRBV7-2|few
TGTGCCAGCAGCTTCAGGACTAGCGGGAGTAAGGGGTCCTACGAGCAGTACTTC
CASSFRTSGSKGSYEQYF
>TRBJ1-6|-|13|TRBV30|many
TGTGCCGGGGAGGCATCGGGTAATTCACCCCTCCACTTT
CAGEASGNSPLHF
>TRBJ1-4|TRBD1|14|TRBV29-1|-
TGCAGCGCTAGGACAGGGGGCGTAAGTGAAAAACTGTTTTTT
CSARTGGVSEKLFF
>TRBJ2-1|-|18|TRBV5-1|many
TGCGCCAGCAGCCCCCGGGGCCCTAGCGACCAACGGATAAATGAGCAGTTCTTC
CASSPRGPSDQRINEQFF
>TRBJ2-1|-|14|TRBV12-3/TRBV12-4|-
TGTGCCAGCAGTTTCCCGGGGGGCGACAATGAGCAGTTCTTC
CASSFPGGDNEQFF
>TRBJ1-1|-|12|TRBV29-1|few
TGCAGCGGTAGGAATTTGAACACTGAAGCTTTCTTT
CSGRNLNTEAFF
>TRBJ2-5|-|14|TRBV7-9|few
TGTGCCAGCAGCTCTAGCCGGGAGCAAGAGACCCAGTACTTC
CASSSSREQETQYF
>TRBJ2-3|TRBD2|13|TRBV6-1|-
TGTGCCAGCAGAGGGACTAGCGCGAATACGCAGTATTTT
CASRGTSANTQYF
>TRBJ1-2|TRBD1|15|TRBV6-5|-
TGTGCCAGCAGTTACTCGATTGGGACAGGGTTTGGCTACACCTTC
CASSYSIGTGFGYTF
>TRBJ2-2|TRBD2|15|TRBV10-3|few
TGTGCCACGACGGGGGGAGTAGCGAACACCGGGGAGCTGTTTTTT
CATTGGVANTGELFF
>TRBJ1-3|-|11|TRBV12-3/TRBV12-4|many
TGTGCCAGCGATCCTGGAAACACCATATATTTT
CASDPGNTIYF
>TRBJ1-5|TRBD1|14|TRBV11-2|many
TGTGCCAGCAGCCACGACAGGGGGGATCAGCCCCAGCATTTT
CASSHDRGDQPQHF
>TRBJ2-2|-|16|TRBV6-4|few
TGTGCCAGCAGTGAGTGGGGGAGCGGGAACACCGGGGAGCTGTTTTTT
CASSEWGSGNTGELFF
>TRBJ2-1|-|12|TRBV20-1|few
TGCAGTGCTAGGGGGGAAAGACCTGAGCAGTTCTTC
CSARGERPEQFF
>TRBJ1-5|TRBD1|15|TRBV7-2|many
TGTGCCAGCAGCTTAGCGACAGGGATAAATCAGCCCCAGCATTTT
CASSLATGINQPQHF
>TRBJ1-6|-|12|TRBV20-1|-
TGCAGTGCTTTGGGCCCAAATTCACCCCTCCACTTT
CSALGPNSPLHF
>TRBJ1-1|-|17|TRBV9|few
TGTGCCAGCAGCGTAGCGGTGGGGGATAGGAGGGACACTGAAGCTTTCTTT
CASSVAVGDRRDTEAFF
>TRBJ2-2|-|13|TRBV12-3/TRBV12-4|many
TGTGCCAGCAGTTTGCGCCCTGCCGGGGAGCTGTTTTTT
CASSLRPAGELFF
>TRBJ1-1|-|13|TRBV19|few
TGTGCCAGTAGTTTCGGGACGTTTACTGAAGCTTTCTTT
CASSFGTFTEAFF
>TRBJ2-7|TRBD2|14|TRBV20-1|many
TGCAGTGCTGGGACTAGCGGAAAAGCCTACGAGCAGTACTTC
CSAGTSGKAYEQYF
>TRBJ2-7|-|13|TRBV10-1|-
TGCGCCAGCAGTGAGGCGAAGCACTACGAGCAGTACTTC
CASSEAKHYEQYF
>TRBJ2-1|-|16|TRBV20-1|many
TGCAGTGCTGGAGATCCCGGGCCACAGTTGTTGGGTGAGCAGTTCTTC
CSAGDPGPQLLGEQFF
>TRBJ2-7|TRBD1|16|TRBV10-3|few
TGTGCCATCAGTGAGTCAGGGACAGGTAGACCCTACGAGCAGTACTTC
CAISESGTGRPYEQYF
>TRBJ1-6|-|15|TRBV27|-
TGTGCCAGCAGTTTTTCCCACCGAGATAATTCACCCCTCCACTTT
CASSFSHRDNSPLHF
>TRBJ2-7|TRBD2|16|TRBV7-2|few
TGTGCCAGCAGCCTACTAGCGGGTCCTCCCTACTACGAGCAGTACTTC
CASSLLAGPPYYEQYF
>TRBJ2-1|-|13|TRBV7-2|-
TGTGCCAGCAGCTTGATCCGGGCCGATGAGCAGTTCTTC
CASSLIRADEQFF